This T cell receptor (beta chain) emerged from a study of T cell responses to AZD1222 COVID-19 vaccine. The data were produced by immunoSEQ multiplex PCR, yet TCRdb's version contains in-frame clones alone and is incomplete. The sample has around 86,000 clones; around 90% are singletons. The CDR3 length is 15 residues. The ends were cut back, 5 bases at V and 0 bases at J, with 10 bases in the middle. CDR1 is SEHNR, CDR2 FQNEAQ, per germline (reference sequence). The origin of this receptor is an adult in good health. Material: peripheral blood, obtained on day 0 of AZD1222 vaccination. The V and J genes are TRBV7-9 and TRBJ1-4; tentatively, D is TRBD1 (6 bases). The CDR3 reads CASSRGDATNEKLFF. The CDR3 nucleotides read TGTGCCAGCAGCAGGGGGGATGCAACTAATGAAAAACTGTTTTTT. The full variable domain, completed using reference TRBV7-9 and TRBJ1-4, is DTGVSQNPRHKITKRGQNVTFRCDPISEHNRLYWYRQTLGQGPEFLTYFQNEAQLEKSRLLSDRFSAERPKGSFSTLEIQRTEQGDSAMYLCASSRGDATNEKLFFGSGTQLSVL.